This TCR beta chain was retrieved from a study of cytomegalovirus exposure and HLA in healthy donors. Study-level results: Per a later analysis, 18,000 or so TCR beta sequences showed association with HLA alleles at 0.05 false discovery rate. Later analysis placed DRB1 highest and HLA-C lowest in TCR association rates, which differed by HLA locus.

The PCR was carried out with 60 Vbeta primers and 13 Jbeta primers. Clones were read by immunoSEQ multiplex PCR, and TCRdb kept only the in-frame ones, dropping some. This sample has 120,000 to 150,000 clones, with over 75% found just once. This clone was counted once. Antigen specificity is unknown. Germline loops: CDR1 GTSNPN, CDR2 SVGIG (reference sequence). The CDR3 has 11 residues. The V end was cut by 0 bases, the J end by 5 bases, with 2 bases between. At collection, donors were nominally healthy, but unrecorded immune exposures were probable. This sequence originates from a woman in her forties in good health and CMV-seronegative. This chain uses TRBV30 with TRBJ2-1; D is unclear. The sequenced sample was PBMCs. Written as DNA, the CDR3 is TGTGCCTGGAGTGTCAACAATGAGCAGTTCTTC. It translates to CAWSVNNEQFF.